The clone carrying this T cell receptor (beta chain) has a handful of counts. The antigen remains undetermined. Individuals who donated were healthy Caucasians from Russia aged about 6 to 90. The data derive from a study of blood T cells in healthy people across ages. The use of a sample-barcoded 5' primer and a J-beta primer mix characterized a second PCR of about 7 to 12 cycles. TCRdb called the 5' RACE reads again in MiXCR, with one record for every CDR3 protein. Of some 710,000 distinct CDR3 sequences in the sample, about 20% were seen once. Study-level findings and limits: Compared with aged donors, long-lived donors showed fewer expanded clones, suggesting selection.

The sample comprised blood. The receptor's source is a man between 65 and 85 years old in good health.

CDR3 loop: CASSLWGASGRQETQYF. CDR3 nucleotides: TGTGCCAGCAGCTTGTGGGGGGCTAGCGGGCGCCAAGAGACCCAGTACTTC. The chain joins TRBV7-2 to TRBJ2-5; 8 bases line up with TRBD2. V gave up 3 bases and J gave up 1 base; unmatched junction bases: 10. The CDR3 is made up of 17 amino acids. Germline loops: CDR1 SGHTA, CDR2 FQGNSA.